A selection of T cell receptor beta chains follows, all from one sample in a study of T cells expressing NK-cell markers. No DNA is given; TCRdb re-called the 5' RACE reads and lists each CDR3 protein once. This listing includes 350,000 to 500,000 distinct CDR3 sequences. Input material: blood T cells: a sorted CD56 or NKG2C T cell subset, CD4+ or CD8+ T cells, or bulk PBMC T cells (not recorded which). All receptors derive from a woman aged 18 to 75 in good health. CDR3s include the opening cysteine and the closing phenylalanine or tryptophan. Fields, in order: J gene, V gene, CDR3 protein.

J gene: TRBJ1-6
V gene: TRBV4-2
CDR3 protein: CASSQDMAGTAGSPLHF

J gene: TRBJ1-4
V gene: TRBV20-1
CDR3 protein: CSARVPGTGREKLFF

J gene: TRBJ2-3
V gene: TRBV12-3/TRBV12-4
CDR3 protein: CASSLGSGSGTDTQYF

J gene: TRBJ2-5
V gene: TRBV7-2
CDR3 protein: CASSLTGGPKETQYF

J gene: TRBJ2-1
V gene: TRBV5-1
CDR3 protein: CASSSRGFGRNEQFF

J gene: TRBJ2-5
V gene: TRBV29-1
CDR3 protein: CSFWVGGQETQYF

J gene: TRBJ2-3
V gene: TRBV29-1
CDR3 protein: CSEIGGITDTQYF

J gene: TRBJ1-1
V gene: TRBV19
CDR3 protein: CASSPHGGANTEAFF

J gene: TRBJ2-1
V gene: TRBV11-2
CDR3 protein: CASSLGARGGEQFF

J gene: TRBJ2-1
V gene: TRBV29-1
CDR3 protein: CSVRGLGVYNEQFF

J gene: TRBJ2-2
V gene: TRBV12-5
CDR3 protein: CASGLQARGLAGGANTGELFF

J gene: TRBJ1-6
V gene: TRBV20-1
CDR3 protein: CSATGFEDFYNSPLHF

J gene: TRBJ2-3
V gene: TRBV29-1
CDR3 protein: CSGDRGQADTQYF

J gene: TRBJ1-2
V gene: TRBV29-1
CDR3 protein: CSGEGMSSYTF

J gene: TRBJ2-5
V gene: TRBV7-2
CDR3 protein: CASSLDAAPDQYF

J gene: TRBJ2-1
V gene: TRBV7-3
CDR3 protein: CASSFGQGMGYEQFF

J gene: TRBJ2-3
V gene: TRBV29-1
CDR3 protein: CSVGPSGADTQYF

J gene: TRBJ2-3
V gene: TRBV7-2
CDR3 protein: CAGSPPGLAADTQYF

J gene: TRBJ1-2
V gene: TRBV4-2
CDR3 protein: CASSQDGGRQNYGYTF

J gene: TRBJ1-6
V gene: TRBV5-1
CDR3 protein: CASSLVQQSNSPLHF

J gene: TRBJ2-1
V gene: TRBV7-2
CDR3 protein: CASSLALSSYNEQFF

J gene: TRBJ2-2
V gene: TRBV25-1
CDR3 protein: CASSTRTSGILGELFF

J gene: TRBJ2-3
V gene: TRBV7-2
CDR3 protein: CASSLAASGRPTDTQYF

J gene: TRBJ2-5
V gene: TRBV27
CDR3 protein: CASSLTGVGETQYF

J gene: TRBJ2-2
V gene: TRBV6-5
CDR3 protein: CASSWGQTNTGELFF

J gene: TRBJ2-7
V gene: TRBV6-5
CDR3 protein: CASSYSEQGRSYEQYF

J gene: TRBJ2-7
V gene: TRBV6-1
CDR3 protein: CASSKSGTGWNEQYF

J gene: TRBJ2-3
V gene: TRBV5-4
CDR3 protein: CASRLDSGTSTDTQYF

J gene: TRBJ2-6
V gene: TRBV28
CDR3 protein: CASSSGTTSGANVLTF

J gene: TRBJ1-1
V gene: TRBV9
CDR3 protein: CASSVSGYMNTEAFF

J gene: TRBJ2-5
V gene: TRBV7-6
CDR3 protein: CASSLGTGKTQYF

J gene: TRBJ2-7
V gene: TRBV6-2/TRBV6-3
CDR3 protein: CASSYLGGGSYEQYF

J gene: TRBJ2-3
V gene: TRBV7-2
CDR3 protein: CASSLQESTDTQYF

J gene: TRBJ1-3
V gene: TRBV7-2
CDR3 protein: CASSLGGREGNTIYF

J gene: TRBJ1-4
V gene: TRBV30
CDR3 protein: CAWSRATNEKLFF

J gene: TRBJ2-3
V gene: TRBV19
CDR3 protein: CASSVVAGTDTQYF

J gene: TRBJ2-5
V gene: TRBV18
CDR3 protein: CASSPSASPSVSGTQYF